These 5 T cell receptor beta chains originate from one sample sequenced in a study of blood T cell repertoires in COVID-19. The repertoire was sequenced with immunoSEQ multiplex PCR; TCRdb's copy has only in-frame clones and lacks some. Among under 150,000 clones listed, roughly 84% were seen once. Sequencing input: peripheral blood. All receptors derive from a woman in her seventies who had recovered from COVID-19.

This CDR3 reads CASSVGGGQAYEQYF. The CDR3 DNA sequence: TGTGCCAGCAGCGTAGGAGGGGGACAGGCCTACGAGCAGTACTTC. This chain links TRBV9 with TRBJ2-7; TRBD1 agrees at 8 bases. V shed 0 bases, J shed 2 bases, and the junction held 4 bases outside the gene matches. Germline V gives CDR1 SGDLS, CDR2 YYNGEE. The CDR3 loop spans 15 amino acids.

The V gene is TRBV14, the J gene TRBJ1-2, with D unclear. Trimming shortened V by 1 base and J by 6 bases, and 9 bases separated the two germline ends. The CDR3 covers 13 residues. CDR1 and CDR2 from the germline V gene are SGHDN and FVKESK. The CDR3: CASSQAGIHGYTF. The CDR3 DNA is TGTGCCAGCAGCCAAGCTGGCATCCATGGCTACACCTTC.

The chain uses TRBV9 and TRBJ1-3, with 11 nucleotides matching TRBD1. V lost 3 bases, J lost 5 bases, and 10 bases stayed unmatched. There are 17 residues in the CDR3. Germline CDR1 is SGDLS and CDR2 is YYNGEE. CDR3 nucleotides: TGTGCCAGCAGCGGCTACTCCGGGACAGGGGGTCGAAACACCATATATTTT. It codes for CASSGYSGTGGRNTIYF.

This clone has just a few counts. This chain uses TRBV11-1 with TRBJ2-7, with TRBD2 matching 8 bases. Germline CDR1 is SGHAT and CDR2 is FQDESV (reference sequence). The CDR3 has 15 amino acids. Unmatched junction bases numbered 6, after V lost 5 bases and J lost 0 bases. The CDR3 here is CASSLRGGSSYEQYF. The CDR3 DNA is TGTGCCAGCAGCCTACGGGGGGGCAGCTCCTACGAGCAGTACTTC.

The rearrangement links TRBV4-2 to TRBJ2-6; D call uncertain. CDR3 length: 16 residues. V was trimmed by 0 bases and J by 2 bases, leaving 8 bases between them. CDR1 LGHNA and CDR2 YNFKEQ come from the germline V gene. This chain's CDR3 is CASSQDLTPGANVLTF. In DNA, the CDR3 is TGTGCCAGCAGCCAAGATCTGACTCCTGGGGCCAACGTCCTGACTTTC.